This TCR beta chain was found in a study of T-cell memory formation after mild COVID-19. TCR alpha and TCR beta cDNA libraries carrying sample barcodes and UMIs came from 5'RACE with constant-segment primers. Via MiXCR, TCRdb re-called the 5' RACE reads, giving one row per CDR3 protein. This repertoire shows about 45,000 distinct CDR3 sequences, 7.3% found once; its top ten account for 1.4%. This clonotype was seen more than once but under ten times. Its antigen is as yet unknown. The CDR3 has 14 amino acids. Germline V gene sequence: CDR1 SGHRS, CDR2 YFSETQ. The V gene lost 4 bases and the J gene lost 4 bases, with 14 bases spanning the gap. Study-wide points: Pre-infection memory contained some responding clones, which suggested that cross-reactive memory had joined.

The receptor was isolated from a man aged 18 to 35 who had mild COVID-19 (a few samples of this study predate the infection). Cell type and time point are not known. The chain employs TRBV5-1 and TRBJ1-1; a possible D gene is TRBD1 (5 bases). The sample taken for sequencing was PBMCs or a T cell subset sorted from them (not recorded which). CDR3 DNA: TGCGCCAGCAGCACCCAGGGTGGCGCCACTGAAGCTTTCTTT. Encoded protein: CASSTQGGATEAFF.